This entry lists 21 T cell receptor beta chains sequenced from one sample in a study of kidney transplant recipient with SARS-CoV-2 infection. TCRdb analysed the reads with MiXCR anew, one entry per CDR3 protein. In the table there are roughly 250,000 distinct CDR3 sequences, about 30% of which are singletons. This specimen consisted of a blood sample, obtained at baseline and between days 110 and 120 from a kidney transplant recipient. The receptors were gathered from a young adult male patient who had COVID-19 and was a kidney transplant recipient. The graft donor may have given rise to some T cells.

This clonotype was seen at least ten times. The CDR3 spells CASSVRNSRKTYGYTF. The CDR3 bases are TGTGCCAGCAGTGTGCGCAATAGTCGAAAGACCTATGGCTACACCTTC. The gene calls are TRBV5-6 and TRBJ1-2; D unresolved. CDR3 size: 16 residues. CDR1 SGHDT and CDR2 YYEEEE come from the germline V gene. The V end was cut by 5 bases, the J end by 4 bases, with 21 bases between. Full variable domain (outside the CDR3, taken from reference TRBV5-6 and TRBJ1-2): DAGVTQSPTHLIKTRGQQVTLRCSPKSGHDTVSWYQQALGQGPQFIFQYYEEEERQRGNFPDRFSGHQFPNYSSELNVNALLLGDSALYLCASSVRNSRKTYGYTFGSGTRLTVV.

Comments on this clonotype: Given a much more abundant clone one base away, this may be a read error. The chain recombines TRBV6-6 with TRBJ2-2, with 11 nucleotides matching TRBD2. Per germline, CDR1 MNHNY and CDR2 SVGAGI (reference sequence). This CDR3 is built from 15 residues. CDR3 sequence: CASRGLAVNTGELLF. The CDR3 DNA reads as TGTGCCAGCAGGGGACTAGCGGTTAACACCGGGGAGCTGCTTTTT.

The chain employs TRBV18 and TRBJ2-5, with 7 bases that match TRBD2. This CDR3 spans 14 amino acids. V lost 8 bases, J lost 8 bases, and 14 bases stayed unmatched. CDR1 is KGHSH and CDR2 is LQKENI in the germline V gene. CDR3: CASTSLASGSTQYF. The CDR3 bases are TGTGCCAGCACATCTTTGGCTAGCGGCAGCACCCAGTACTTC. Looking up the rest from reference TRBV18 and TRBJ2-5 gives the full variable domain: NAGVMQNPRHLVRRRGQEARLRCSPMKGHSHVYWYRQLPEEGLKFMVYLQKENIIDESGMPKERFSAEFPKEGPSILRIQQVVRGDSAAYFCASTSLASGSTQYFGPGTRLLVL.

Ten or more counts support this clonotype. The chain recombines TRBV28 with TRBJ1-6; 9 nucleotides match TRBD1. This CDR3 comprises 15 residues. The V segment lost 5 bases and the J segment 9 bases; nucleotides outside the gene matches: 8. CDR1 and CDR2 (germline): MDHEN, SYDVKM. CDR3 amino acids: CASSTWTGVTSPLHF. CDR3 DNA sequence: TGTGCCAGCAGTACTTGGACAGGGGTTACTTCACCCCTCCACTTT.

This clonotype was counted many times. The CDR3 nucleotides read TGCGCCAGCAGCCAAGATTGGGGACATCAGCCCCAGCATTTT. Encoded protein: CASSQDWGHQPQHF. The rearrangement joins TRBV4-3 to TRBJ1-5; possible D gene TRBD1, 5 bases. The germline CDR1 and CDR2 sequences are LGHNA and YSLEER. The V end was cut by 0 bases, the J end by 5 bases, with 8 bases between. The CDR3 spans 14 residues.

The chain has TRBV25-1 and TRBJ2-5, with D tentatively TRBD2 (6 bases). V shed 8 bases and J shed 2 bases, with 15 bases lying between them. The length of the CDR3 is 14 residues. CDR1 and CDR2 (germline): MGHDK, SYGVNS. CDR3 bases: TGTGCCAGCGGGGGGTGGCAGGGACAAGAGACCCAGTACTTC. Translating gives CASGGWQGQETQYF.

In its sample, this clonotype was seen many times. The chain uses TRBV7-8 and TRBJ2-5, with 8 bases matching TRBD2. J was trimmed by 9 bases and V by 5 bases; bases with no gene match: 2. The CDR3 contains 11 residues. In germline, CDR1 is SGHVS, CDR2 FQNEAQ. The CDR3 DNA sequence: TGTGCCAGCAGCCCCGGGGGGGCCCAGTACTTC. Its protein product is CASSPGGAQYF. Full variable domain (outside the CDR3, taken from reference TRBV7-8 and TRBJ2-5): GAGVSQSPRYKVAKRGQDVALRCDPISGHVSLFWYQQALGQGPEFLTYFQNEAQLDKSGLPSDRFFAERPEGSVSTLKIQRTQQEDSAVYLCASSPGGAQYFGPGTRLLVL.

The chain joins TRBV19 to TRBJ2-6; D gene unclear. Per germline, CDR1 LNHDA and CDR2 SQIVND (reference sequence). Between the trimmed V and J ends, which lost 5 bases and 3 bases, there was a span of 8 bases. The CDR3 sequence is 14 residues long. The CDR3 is CASSGDSGANVLTF. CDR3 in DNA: TGTGCCAGTAGTGGCGATAGTGGGGCCAACGTCCTGACTTTC.

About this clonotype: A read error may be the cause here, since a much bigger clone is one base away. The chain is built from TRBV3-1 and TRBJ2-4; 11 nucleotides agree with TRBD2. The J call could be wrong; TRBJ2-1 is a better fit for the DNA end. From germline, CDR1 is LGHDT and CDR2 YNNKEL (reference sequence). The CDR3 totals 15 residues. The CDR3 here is CASSQIAGGLSGQFF. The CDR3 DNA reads TGTGCCAGCAGCCAAATAGCGGGAGGGCTTAGTGGGCAGTTCTTC.

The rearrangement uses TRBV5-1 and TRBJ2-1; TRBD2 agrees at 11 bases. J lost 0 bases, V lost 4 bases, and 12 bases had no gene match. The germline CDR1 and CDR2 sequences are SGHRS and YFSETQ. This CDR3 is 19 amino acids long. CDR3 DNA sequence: TGCGCCAGCAGCGGGGGACTAGCGGACACCGAAAGCTCCTACAATGAGCAGTTCTTC. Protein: CASSGGLADTESSYNEQFF.

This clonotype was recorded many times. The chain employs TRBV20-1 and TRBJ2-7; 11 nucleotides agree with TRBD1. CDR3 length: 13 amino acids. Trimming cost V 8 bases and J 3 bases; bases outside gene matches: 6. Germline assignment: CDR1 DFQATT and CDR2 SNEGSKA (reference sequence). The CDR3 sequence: CSTIGTGGYEQYF. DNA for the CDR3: TGCAGTACTATAGGGACAGGGGGCTACGAGCAGTACTTC.

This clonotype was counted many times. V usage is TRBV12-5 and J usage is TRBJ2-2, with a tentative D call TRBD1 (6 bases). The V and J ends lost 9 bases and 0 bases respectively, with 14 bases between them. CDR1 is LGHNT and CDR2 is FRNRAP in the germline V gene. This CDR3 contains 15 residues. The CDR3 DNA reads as TGTGCTAGCGCCCAAGGGACACCGAACACCGGGGAGCTGTTTTTT. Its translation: CASAQGTPNTGELFF.

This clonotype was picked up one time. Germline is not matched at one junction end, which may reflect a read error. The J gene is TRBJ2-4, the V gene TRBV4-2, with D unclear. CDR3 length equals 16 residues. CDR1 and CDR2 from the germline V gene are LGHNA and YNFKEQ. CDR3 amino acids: CTSSQEVTLSGNIQYF. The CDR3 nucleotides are TGTACCAGCAGCCAAGAGGTGACTCTCTCTGGAAACATTCAGTACTTC.

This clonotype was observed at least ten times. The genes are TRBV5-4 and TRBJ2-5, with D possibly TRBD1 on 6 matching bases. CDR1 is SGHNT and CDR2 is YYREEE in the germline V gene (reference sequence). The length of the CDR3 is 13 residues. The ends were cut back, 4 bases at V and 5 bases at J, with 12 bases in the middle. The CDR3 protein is CASSAGTLETQYF. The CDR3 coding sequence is TGTGCCAGCAGCGCCGGGACATTGGAGACCCAGTACTTC. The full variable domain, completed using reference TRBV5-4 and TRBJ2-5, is ETGVTQSPTHLIKTRGQQVTLRCSSQSGHNTVSWYQQALGQGPQFIFQYYREEENGRGNFPPRFSGLQFPNYSSELNVNALELDDSALYLCASSAGTLETQYFGPGTRLLVL.

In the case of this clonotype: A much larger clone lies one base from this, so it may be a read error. As DNA, the CDR3 is TGTGCCAGCGGTGGACCAATAGAACTGGGAAAGACCTATGGCTACACCTTC. Its protein is CASGGPIELGKTYGYTF. J is TRBJ1-2 and V is TRBV25-1; D gene uncertain. Germline V lookup: CDR1 MGHDK, CDR2 SYGVNS. The CDR3 length is 17 residues. Trimming pared 8 bases from V and 4 bases from J, leaving 26 bases between.

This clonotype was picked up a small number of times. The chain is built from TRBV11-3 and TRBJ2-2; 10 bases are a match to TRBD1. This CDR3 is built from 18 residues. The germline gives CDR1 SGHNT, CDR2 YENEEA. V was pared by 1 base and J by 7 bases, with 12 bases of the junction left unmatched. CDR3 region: CASSLGDWGQGIGGELFF. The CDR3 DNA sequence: TGTGCCAGCAGCTTAGGGGATTGGGGACAGGGGATTGGCGGGGAGCTGTTTTTT.

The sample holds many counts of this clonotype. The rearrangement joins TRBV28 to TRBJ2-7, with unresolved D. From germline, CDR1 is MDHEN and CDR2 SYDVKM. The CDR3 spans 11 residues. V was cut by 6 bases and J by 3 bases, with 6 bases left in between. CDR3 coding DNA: TGTGCCAGCAGCACCTTCTACGAGCAGTACTTC. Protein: CASSTFYEQYF.

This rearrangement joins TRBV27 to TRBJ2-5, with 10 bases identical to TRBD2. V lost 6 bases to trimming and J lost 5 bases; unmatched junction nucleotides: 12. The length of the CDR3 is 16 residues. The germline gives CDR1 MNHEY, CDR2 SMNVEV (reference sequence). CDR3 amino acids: CASSLLGLAGAETQYF. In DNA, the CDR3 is TGTGCCAGCAGCCTTCTCGGGCTAGCGGGGGCGGAGACCCAGTACTTC.

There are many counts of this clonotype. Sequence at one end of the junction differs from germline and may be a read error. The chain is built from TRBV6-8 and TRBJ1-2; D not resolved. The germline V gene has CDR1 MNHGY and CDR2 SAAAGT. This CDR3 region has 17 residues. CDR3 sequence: CASSQKVRSRKTYGYTF. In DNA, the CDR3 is TGTGCCAGCAGTCAAAAGGTACGCTCTAGAAAGACCTATGGTTACACCTTC.

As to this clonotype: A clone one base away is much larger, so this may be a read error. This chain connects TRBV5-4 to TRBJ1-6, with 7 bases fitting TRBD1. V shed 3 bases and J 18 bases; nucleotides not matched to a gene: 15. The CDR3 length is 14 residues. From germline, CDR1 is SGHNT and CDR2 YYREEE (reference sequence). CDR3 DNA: TGTGCCAGCAGCTCCCAGACAGGGTCCGGACTCCCCCACTTT. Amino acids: CASSSQTGSGLPHF.

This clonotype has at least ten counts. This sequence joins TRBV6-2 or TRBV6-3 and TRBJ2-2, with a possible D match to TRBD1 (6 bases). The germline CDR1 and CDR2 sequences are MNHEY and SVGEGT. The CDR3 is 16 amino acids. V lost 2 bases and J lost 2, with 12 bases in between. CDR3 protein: CASSYRDRSNTGELFF. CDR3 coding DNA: TGTGCCAGCAGTTACCGTGACAGGAGTAACACCGGGGAGCTGTTTTTT.